A selection of T cell receptor beta chains follows, all from one sample in a study of cytomegalovirus exposure and HLA in healthy donors. Assay: immunoSEQ multiplex PCR; the TCRdb copy retains only in-frame clones and omits some. The data contain approximately 180,000 clones, 70% to 80% of them singletons. The specimen was PBMCs. Receptors were obtained from a woman in her sixties in good health and CMV-seropositive. The CDR3 runs from the conserved cysteine through the conserved F or W. The D gene is left open where the match is weak. The size entry is marked missing in some rows and otherwise reads once, few, many or a size class.

J gene	V gene	D gene	clone size	CDR3 protein	CDR3 DNA
TRBJ2-7	TRBV10-3	TRBD1	.	CAISFGQGVGYEQYF	TGTGCCATCAGTTTCGGACAGGGAGTGGGCTACGAGCAGTACTTC
TRBJ2-1	TRBV6-5	TRBD2	.	CASSRLAGGVNEQFF	TGTGCCAGCAGTCGACTAGCGGGAGGTGTGAATGAGCAGTTCTTC
TRBJ2-7	TRBV27	TRBD2	.	CASSGTSASYEQYF	TGTGCCAGCAGCGGGACTAGCGCCTCCTACGAGCAGTACTTC
TRBJ2-7	TRBV7-6	.	once	CASSPLNSYEQYF	TGTGCCAGCAGCCCCCTAAACTCCTACGAGCAGTACTTC
TRBJ2-7	TRBV28	TRBD1	.	CASSLTGVNEQYF	TGTGCCAGCAGCCTTACAGGGGTGAACGAGCAGTACTTC
TRBJ2-5	TRBV5-4	.	once	CASSIGQGIWETQYF	TGTGCCAGCAGTATTGGGCAGGGGATTTGGGAGACCCAGTACTTC
TRBJ2-1	TRBV4-3	.	.	CASSQGQYNEQFF	TGCGCCAGCAGCCAAGGACAATACAATGAGCAGTTCTTC
TRBJ2-2	TRBV28	TRBD2	.	CASESGGPTGELFF	TGTGCCAGCGAGTCGGGAGGGCCGACCGGGGAGCTGTTTTTT
TRBJ2-7	TRBV6-5	.	.	CASSYQGGPYEQYF	TGTGCCAGCAGTTACCAAGGGGGACCCTACGAGCAGTACTTC
TRBJ2-3	TRBV27	TRBD2	.	CASREAGGSPDTQYF	TGTGCCAGCAGGGAAGCGGGAGGGTCGCCAGATACGCAGTATTTT
TRBJ2-1	TRBV5-8	.	.	CAIRTLLGYNEQFF	TGTGCCATTCGGACACTTCTTGGGTACAATGAGCAGTTCTTC
TRBJ2-5	TRBV7-2	TRBD1	.	CASSLGSTGHQETQYF	TGTGCCAGCAGCTTGGGATCGACAGGGCACCAAGAGACCCAGTACTTC
TRBJ2-7	TRBV19	TRBD1	.	CASSTGQGSYEQYF	TGTGCCAGTTCCACCGGACAGGGATCCTACGAGCAGTACTTC
TRBJ1-2	TRBV5-4	TRBD1	few	CASSPQGQGAIGYTF	TGTGCCAGCAGCCCCCAGGGACAGGGGGCCATTGGCTACACCTTC
TRBJ1-1	TRBV19	.	.	CASSSDRNTEAFF	TGTGCCAGTAGCTCCGACAGGAACACTGAAGCTTTCTTT
TRBJ2-1	TRBV7-7	.	.	CASSLGGYNPNEQFF	TGTGCCAGCAGCTTAGGAGGCTATAACCCCAATGAGCAGTTCTTC
TRBJ1-3	TRBV6-5	.	.	CASSFKWAGGNTIYF	TGTGCCAGCAGTTTTAAGTGGGCAGGAGGAAACACCATATATTTT
TRBJ1-4	TRBV19	.	few	CASSIRRELSEKLFF	TGTGCCAGTAGTATCCGCAGGGAATTATCTGAAAAACTGTTTTTT
TRBJ1-4	TRBV7-9	.	.	CASSSRGLMGLFF	TGTGCCAGCAGCTCAAGGGGGTTAATGGGACTGTTTTTT
TRBJ2-2	TRBV28	.	.	CASRLAGALVGELFF	TGTGCCAGCAGGCTTGCGGGGGCGCTGGTCGGGGAGCTGTTTTTT
TRBJ2-2	TRBV27	TRBD2	.	CASSFTSGSSGELFF	TGTGCCAGCAGTTTCACTAGCGGTTCTTCCGGGGAGCTGTTTTTT
TRBJ2-7	TRBV9	TRBD1	.	CASSSGQGGYEQYF	TGTGCCAGCAGCTCCGGACAGGGCGGTTACGAGCAGTACTTC
TRBJ2-5	TRBV7-2	TRBD2	.	CASSLGTSGYQETQYF	TGTGCCAGCAGCTTAGGGACTAGCGGGTATCAAGAGACCCAGTACTTC
TRBJ1-4	TRBV28	.	few	CASSDPRAHEKLFF	TGTGCCAGCAGTGACCCGAGGGCTCATGAAAAACTGTTTTTT
TRBJ2-7	TRBV7-3	.	.	CASSLGVAYEQYF	TGTGCCAGCAGCCTGGGCGTTGCCTACGAGCAGTACTTC
TRBJ1-3	TRBV11-2	.	once	CASSLALGDSGNTIYF	TGTGCCAGCAGCTTAGCCCTCGGGGACTCTGGAAACACCATATATTTT
TRBJ1-1	TRBV5-1	.	few	CASSLDTGNTEAFF	TGCGCCAGCAGCTTGGATACAGGGAACACTGAAGCTTTCTTT
TRBJ1-6	TRBV4-3	.	once	CASSQERNVIDSPLHF	TGCGCCAGCAGCCAAGAGAGGAATGTTATAGATTCACCCCTCCACTTT
TRBJ1-2	TRBV29-1	.	.	CSVGRTEYGYTF	TGCAGCGTTGGTCGGACAGAATATGGCTACACCTTC
TRBJ2-2	TRBV28	.	few	CASSSSEGVGNTGELFF	TGTGCCAGCAGTTCGAGCGAGGGCGTGGGAAACACCGGGGAGCTGTTTTTT
TRBJ2-7	TRBV19	TRBD1	.	CASSLEGTGAYEQYF	TGTGCCAGTTCACTCGAGGGGACAGGGGCCTACGAGCAGTACTTC
TRBJ2-7	TRBV19	.	.	CASIRYSGSYEQYF	TGTGCCAGCATCAGATATTCGGGGTCCTACGAGCAGTACTTC
TRBJ1-3	TRBV9	TRBD1	.	CASSGGTGGNTIYF	TGTGCCAGCAGCGGGGGGACAGGGGGAAACACCATATATTTT
TRBJ2-1	TRBV9	.	.	CASSPREPRFYNEQFF	TGTGCCAGCAGCCCCCGTGAGCCTAGGTTCTACAATGAGCAGTTCTTC
TRBJ2-5	TRBV18	.	few	CASSPLERNSQETQYF	TGTGCCAGCTCACCACTTGAGCGAAACTCCCAAGAGACCCAGTACTTC
TRBJ1-2	TRBV28	.	.	CASSAGGNNYGYTF	TGTGCCAGCAGTGCGGGCGGGAATAACTATGGCTACACCTTC
TRBJ2-1	TRBV30	TRBD2	once	CACPGLAGEGNEQFF	TGTGCCTGTCCCGGACTAGCGGGAGAAGGAAATGAGCAGTTCTTC
TRBJ2-1	TRBV7-8	.	.	CASSLAVTTGNEQFF	TGTGCCAGCAGCTTAGCTGTGACCACGGGAAATGAGCAGTTCTTC
TRBJ2-7	TRBV9	TRBD1	.	CASSVDGTDNEQYF	TGTGCCAGCAGCGTAGATGGGACAGACAACGAGCAGTACTTC
TRBJ1-2	TRBV4-1	.	.	CASSQDSSNYGYTF	TGCGCCAGCAGCCAAGATTCCAGTAACTATGGCTACACCTTC
TRBJ2-3	TRBV6-1	TRBD2	.	CASEGTIDTQYF	TGCGCCAGCGAAGGGACTATAGATACGCAGTATTTT
TRBJ1-4	TRBV19	.	.	CASSNPQAGTNEKLFF	TGTGCCAGTAGTAACCCACAAGCGGGAACTAATGAAAAACTGTTTTTT
TRBJ1-2	TRBV6-4	.	.	CASSDPYRFQNYGYTF	TGTGCCAGCAGTGACCCCTACAGGTTCCAGAACTATGGCTACACCTTC
TRBJ2-1	TRBV30	TRBD1	few	CACYRDRGFGEQFF	TGTGCCTGCTACCGGGACAGGGGGTTTGGAGAGCAGTTCTTC
TRBJ2-7	TRBV7-2	.	.	CASSRGSTTSYEQYF	TGTGCCAGCAGCCGCGGGTCTACCACCTCCTACGAGCAGTACTTC
TRBJ2-3	TRBV4-2	.	.	CASSQERERTDTQYF	TGTGCCAGCAGCCAAGAACGGGAGAGGACAGATACGCAGTATTTT
TRBJ1-1	TRBV7-3	.	.	CASSLTGGYTEAFF	TGTGCCAGCAGCTTAACGGGGGGTTACACTGAAGCTTTCTTT
TRBJ1-6	TRBV18	.	.	CASSGGYNSPLHF	TGTGCCAGCTCAGGAGGGTATAATTCACCCCTCCACTTT
TRBJ1-6	TRBV6-6	.	.	CASSYSTIADSPLHF	TGTGCCAGCAGTTACTCGACCATAGCGGATTCACCCCTCCACTTT
TRBJ2-7	TRBV4-1	.	.	CASSQVVAAYEQYF	TGCGCCAGCAGCCAAGTGGTTGCGGCCTACGAGCAGTACTTC
TRBJ2-7	TRBV28	.	.	CASSVQQSSYEQYF	TGTGCCAGCAGTGTCCAACAGAGCTCCTACGAGCAGTACTTC
TRBJ2-7	TRBV5-1	TRBD1	.	CASSWGTGTDEQYF	TGCGCCAGCAGCTGGGGGACAGGGACGGACGAGCAGTACTTC
TRBJ1-1	TRBV10-3	.	few	CATSGHSGGNTEAFF	TGTGCCACATCGGGACACAGCGGGGGGAACACTGAAGCTTTCTTT
TRBJ1-4	TRBV30	TRBD1	.	CAWGQGGREKLFF	TGTGCCTGGGGACAGGGGGGCAGAGAAAAACTGTTTTTT
TRBJ1-2	TRBV4-2	.	.	CASSQDLSGLGYTF	TGTGCCAGCAGCCAAGATCTAAGCGGATTGGGCTACACCTTC
TRBJ2-5	TRBV30	.	.	CAWSRGHPGQETQYF	TGTGCCTGGAGCCGAGGACACCCCGGGCAAGAGACCCAGTACTTC
TRBJ2-3	TRBV28	.	few	CASEGVADTQYF	TGTGCCAGCGAGGGAGTGGCAGATACGCAGTATTTT
TRBJ2-6	TRBV7-9	TRBD1	.	CASSIWTGGQSGANVLTF	TGTGCCAGCAGCATCTGGACAGGGGGCCAGTCTGGGGCCAACGTCCTGACTTTC
TRBJ2-7	TRBV10-2	TRBD1	.	CASSRDSQYEQYF	TGCGCCAGCAGTCGGGACAGCCAATACGAGCAGTACTTC
TRBJ2-1	TRBV7-3	.	few	CASSLGGRYEQFF	TGTGCCAGCAGCTTAGGGGGGAGGTATGAGCAGTTCTTC